This T cell receptor (beta chain) was profiled in a study of T cell responses to AZD1222 COVID-19 vaccine. Germline CDR1 reads MNHEY; CDR2 reads SMNVEV (reference sequence). V shed 4 bases, J shed 6 bases, and the junction held 8 bases outside the gene matches. The CDR3 contains 15 residues. Measured with immunoSEQ multiplex PCR; TCRdb has only the in-frame clones, and not every one. The sample carries roughly 150,000 clones, around 85% recorded once. The chain employs TRBV27 and TRBJ2-7, with 11 bases aligning to TRBD1. The source of this sequence is an adult who received the AZD1222 COVID-19 vaccine. The source material was peripheral blood, sampled 28 days after the second AZD1222 dose. The CDR3 loop reads CASSSPGQGVREQYF. The CDR3 DNA reads TGTGCCAGCAGTTCGCCGGGACAGGGGGTGCGCGAGCAGTACTTC.